Presented here are 7 T cell receptor beta chains from one specimen sequenced in a study of blood T cell repertoires in COVID-19. TCRdb's copy holds only in-frame clones and misses some; the assay was immunoSEQ multiplex PCR. The table includes 55,000 to 70,000 clones, 87% detected once. The sequenced material came from peripheral blood. These receptors all come from a man between 60 and 70 years old with active or convalescent COVID-19.

The table lists this clone with a few counts. The rearrangement links TRBV10-3 to TRBJ1-4; TRBD1 aligns across 7 bases. V lost 5 bases and J lost 7; bases outside the gene matches: 4. This CDR3 contains 13 residues. Per germline, CDR1 ENHRY and CDR2 SYGVKD. CDR3 coding DNA: TGTGCCATCAGTCCGGGACAGAGTGAAAAACTGTTTTTT. Its protein product is CAISPGQSEKLFF.

V usage is TRBV28 and J usage is TRBJ1-2; 11 positions agree with TRBD1. Germline V gene lookup returns CDR1 MDHEN and CDR2 SYDVKM. The CDR3 extends over 17 amino acids. The ends lost 4 bases at V and 4 bases at J; junction bases unmatched: 11. The CDR3 nucleotides are TGTGCCAGCAGTTCGAACCTAGGACAGGGGGCCTTCTATGGCTACACCTTC. This codes for CASSSNLGQGAFYGYTF.

V and J are TRBV12-3 or TRBV12-4 and TRBJ1-4; 7 bases align to TRBD1. The CDR3 spans 13 residues. With V trimmed by 2 bases and J by 8 bases, 2 bases remained unmatched. CDR3 nucleotides: TGTGCCAGCAGTTTAACAGGGGAAGAAAAACTGTTTTTT. Amino acids: CASSLTGEEKLFF.

The J gene is TRBJ2-1, the V gene TRBV7-9, with D possibly being TRBD1 (6 bases). Trimming pared 4 bases from V and 8 bases from J, leaving 12 bases between. Germline V lookup: CDR1 SEHNR, CDR2 FQNEAQ (reference sequence). There are 13 residues in the CDR3. CDR3 region: CASSYRVVDEQFF. The CDR3, as DNA: TGTGCCAGCAGCTACAGGGTTGTAGATGAGCAGTTCTTC.

This chain connects TRBV6-5 to TRBJ1-3; D remains unclear. The CDR3 sequence is 14 residues long. From germline, CDR1 is MNHEY and CDR2 SVGAGI. Trimming shortened V by 6 bases and J by 0 bases, and 9 bases separated the two germline ends. This chain's CDR3 is CASREFNSGNTIYF. CDR3 coding DNA: TGTGCCAGCAGGGAGTTTAACTCTGGAAACACCATATATTTT.

This chain uses TRBV19 with TRBJ2-3; possible D gene TRBD1, 5 bases. This CDR3 is 16 amino acids long. The germline CDR1 and CDR2 sequences are LNHDA and SQIVND (reference sequence). The V end lost 3 bases, the J end lost 2 bases, and 15 bases lay between the germline ends. CDR3 region: CASSIWQGRNTDTQYF. The CDR3, as DNA: TGTGCCAGTAGTATTTGGCAGGGCCGAAACACAGATACGCAGTATTTT.

The chain carries TRBV5-5 and TRBJ2-2, with TRBD2 matching over 7 bases. The CDR3 sequence is 15 residues long. Trimming removed 3 bases from V and 5 bases from J; junction bases left unmatched: 7. Germline-derived CDR1 and CDR2 are SGHKS and YYEKEE (reference sequence). The CDR3, as DNA: TGTGCCAGCAGCTCCCGATGGGGGGGAACCGGGGAGCTGTTTTTT. This encodes CASSSRWGGTGELFF. The full variable domain, in which reference TRBV5-5 and TRBJ2-2 provide the parts outside the CDR3, is DAGVTQSPTHLIKTRGQQVTLRCSPISGHKSVSWYQQVLGQGPQFIFQYYEKEERGRGNFPDRFSARQFPNYSSELNVNALLLGDSALYLCASSSRWGGTGELFFGEGSRLTVL.